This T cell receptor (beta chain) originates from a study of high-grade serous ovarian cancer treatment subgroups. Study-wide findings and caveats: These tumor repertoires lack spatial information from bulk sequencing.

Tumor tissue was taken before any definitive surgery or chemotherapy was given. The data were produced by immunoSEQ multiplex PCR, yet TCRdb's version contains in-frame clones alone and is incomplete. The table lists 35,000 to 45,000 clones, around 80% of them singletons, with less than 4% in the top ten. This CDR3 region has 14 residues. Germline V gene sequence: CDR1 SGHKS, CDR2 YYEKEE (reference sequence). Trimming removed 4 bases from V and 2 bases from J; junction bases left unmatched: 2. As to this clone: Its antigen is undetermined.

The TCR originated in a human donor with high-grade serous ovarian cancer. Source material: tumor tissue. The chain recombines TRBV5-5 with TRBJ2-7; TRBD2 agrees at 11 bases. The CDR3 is CASSILAGAYEQYF. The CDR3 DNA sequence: TGTGCCAGCAGCATACTAGCGGGAGCCTACGAGCAGTACTTC. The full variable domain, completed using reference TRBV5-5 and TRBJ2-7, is DAGVTQSPTHLIKTRGQQVTLRCSPISGHKSVSWYQQVLGQGPQFIFQYYEKEERGRGNFPDRFSARQFPNYSSELNVNALLLGDSALYLCASSILAGAYEQYFGPGTRLTVT.